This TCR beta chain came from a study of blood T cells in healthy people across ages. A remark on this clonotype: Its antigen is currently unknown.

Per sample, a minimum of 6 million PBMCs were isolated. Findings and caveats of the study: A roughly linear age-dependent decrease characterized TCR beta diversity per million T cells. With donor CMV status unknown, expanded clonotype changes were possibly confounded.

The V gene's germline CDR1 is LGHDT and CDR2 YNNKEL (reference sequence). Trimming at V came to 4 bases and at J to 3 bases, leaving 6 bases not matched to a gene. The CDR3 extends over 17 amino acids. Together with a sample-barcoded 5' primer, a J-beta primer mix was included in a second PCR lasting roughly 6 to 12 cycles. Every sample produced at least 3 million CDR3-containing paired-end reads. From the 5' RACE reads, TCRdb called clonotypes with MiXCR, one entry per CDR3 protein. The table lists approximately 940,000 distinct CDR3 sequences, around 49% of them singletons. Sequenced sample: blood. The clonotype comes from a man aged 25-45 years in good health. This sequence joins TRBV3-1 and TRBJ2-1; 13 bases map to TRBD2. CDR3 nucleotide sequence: TGTGCCAGCAGCCTAACTAGCGGGGGGGCGAACTACAATGAGCAGTTCTTC. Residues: CASSLTSGGANYNEQFF.